The 32 T cell receptor beta chains listed next were all sequenced from one sample in a study of patients and donors after allogeneic stem cell transplantation. TCRdb re-called the RT-PCR reads with MiXCR, one entry per CDR3 protein. The table records about 110,000 distinct CDR3 sequences, around 38% of them present only once. The sample comprised blood, either unsorted or a sorted T cell fraction (not recorded which). These receptors were collected from a human donor who was either an allogeneic HSCT recipient or a stem cell or donor lymphocyte infusion donor (not recorded which). It is not recorded whose cells these are; they may come from a transplant donor.

This clonotype was seen repeatedly, ten times or more. The V call is TRBV5-1, the J call TRBJ2-3; TRBD2 agrees at 10 bases. Germline V lookup: CDR1 SGHRS, CDR2 YFSETQ. There are 15 residues in the CDR3. The V and J ends lost 2 bases and 5 bases, in that order; junction bases with no gene match: 5. CDR3 sequence reads: CASSFEAGGGDTQYF. In nucleotides, the CDR3 is TGCGCCAGCAGCTTCGAAGCGGGAGGGGGAGATACGCAGTATTTT. The full variable domain, with the rest looked up from reference TRBV5-1 and TRBJ2-3, is KAGVTQTPRYLIKTRGQQVTLSCSPISGHRSVSWYQQTPGQGLQFLFEYFSETQRNKGNFPGRFSGRQFSNSRSEMNVSTLELGDSALYLCASSFEAGGGDTQYFGPGTRLTVL.

The gene calls are TRBV12-3 or TRBV12-4 and TRBJ1-3; tentatively, D is TRBD1 (5 bases). The CDR3 spans 14 residues. V shed 11 bases and J shed 2 bases, with 16 bases lying between them. Here the CDR3 reads CAGRHGTTGNTIYF. The CDR3 DNA is TGTGCCGGCCGACACGGGACTACTGGAAACACCATATATTTT.

The V call is TRBV5-1, the J call TRBJ1-1, with D possibly TRBD1 on 5 matching bases. The CDR3 is made up of 12 amino acids. V lost 0 bases and J 11 bases, leaving 11 bases between the germline ends. Germline V gene data show CDR1 as SGHRS and CDR2 as YFSETQ. In DNA, the CDR3 is TGCGCCAGCAGCTTGGATTTGGGACGGGCTTTCTTT. Translation gives CASSLDLGRAFF.

With regard to this clonotype: One end of the junction does not line up with germline, which may come from a read error. This chain links TRBV6-2 or TRBV6-3 with TRBJ2-1; D perhaps matches TRBD2 (5 bases). CDR3 length: 15 amino acids. In germline, CDR1 is MNHEY, CDR2 SVGEGT. The chain's CDR3 is CASSYPSKGAAAPSF. DNA for the CDR3: TGTGCCAGCAGTTACCCATCGAAGGGTGCAGCGGCCCCCAGCTTC.

This clonotype was detected only once. The rearrangement joins TRBV4-3 to TRBJ2-1; 8 bases map to TRBD1. The CDR3 has 14 residues. Germline CDR1 is LGHNA and CDR2 is YSLEER. V shed 7 bases, J shed 6 bases, and the junction held 8 bases outside the gene matches. In DNA, the CDR3 is TGCGCCAGCACCCGGGACAGGACAATCAATGAGCAGTTCTTC. Its translation is CASTRDRTINEQFF.

This clonotype was recorded at least ten times. This rearrangement joins TRBV7-2 to TRBJ1-5, with unresolved D. The CDR3 totals 13 residues. Trimming removed 5 bases at V and 3 bases at J, with 8 bases between. The germline gives CDR1 SGHTA, CDR2 FQGNSA. In DNA form, the CDR3 reads TGTGCCAGCAGCACCGTTCACAATCAGCCCCAGCATTTT. Encoded protein: CASSTVHNQPQHF.

J is TRBJ2-3 and V is TRBV20-1; 8 positions match TRBD2. After removal of 2 bases from V and 3 bases from J, the junction contained 4 bases not matched to a gene. The CDR3 has 14 residues. Germline loops: CDR1 DFQATT, CDR2 SNEGSKA (reference sequence). The CDR3 DNA reads TGCAGTGCTAGACCGGGACTAGGAACAGATACGCAGTATTTT. Translation gives CSARPGLGTDTQYF.

The V gene is TRBV2, the J gene TRBJ2-1; 12 bases are a match to TRBD2. CDR1 and CDR2 from the germline V gene are SNHLY and FYNNEI. The CDR3 loop spans 13 amino acids. CDR3 loop: CVRGLAGYNEQFF. The CDR3 DNA follows: TGTGTCAGAGGACTAGCGGGATACAATGAGCAGTTCTTC.

This clonotype was counted between two and nine times. As DNA, the CDR3 is TGTGCCAGCTCACCTTTCGGCGGGACTGAAGCTTTCTTT. It specifies CASSPFGGTEAFF. The chain uses TRBV18 and TRBJ1-1; no clear D gene. CDR1 and CDR2 from the germline V gene are KGHSH and LQKENI. The CDR3 contains 13 residues. V lost 3 bases, J lost 5 bases, and 10 bases lay in between.

This clonotype was detected many times. The rearrangement uses TRBV12-3 or TRBV12-4 and TRBJ1-2, with D unclear. CDR3 length equals 12 residues. V lost 3 bases and J 6 bases, leaving 8 bases between the germline ends. The CDR3 is CASSFRQDGYTF. Here the CDR3 DNA reads TGTGCCAGCAGTTTTAGGCAGGATGGCTACACCTTC.

In this sample, this clonotype turned up a few times. The chain joins TRBV29-1 to TRBJ2-3; D unresolved. From germline, CDR1 is SQVTM and CDR2 ANQGSEA. V was cut by 4 bases and J by 2 bases, with 10 bases left in between. This CDR3 comprises 13 residues. CDR3 DNA sequence: TGCAGCGTTGGAACCAGATACACAGATACGCAGTATTTT. Translated: CSVGTRYTDTQYF.

The V and J genes are TRBV18 and TRBJ1-1; 7 bases match TRBD1. This CDR3 is 17 amino acids long. V lost 4 bases and J lost 2; bases outside the gene matches: 13. Per germline, CDR1 KGHSH and CDR2 LQKENI. The CDR3 loop reads CASSRPLLEGANTEAFF. CDR3 sequence (DNA): TGTGCCAGCTCACGTCCCCTGCTCGAGGGGGCCAACACTGAAGCTTTCTTT.

This clonotype was seen only a few times. V is TRBV15 and J is TRBJ1-5; D might be TRBD1 (6 bases). Germline loops: CDR1 LNHNV, CDR2 YYDKDF (reference sequence). The CDR3 sequence is 17 residues long. The V and J ends lost 0 bases and 3 bases respectively, with 15 bases between them. CDR3: CATSRDSGYRVNQPQHF. In DNA, the CDR3 is TGTGCCACCAGCAGAGATAGCGGGTACAGGGTCAATCAGCCCCAGCATTTT.

This clonotype was counted ten times or more. The rearrangement joins TRBV7-9 to TRBJ1-1; D not certain. V lost 5 bases to trimming and J lost 1 base, with 8 bases between them. Germline loops: CDR1 SEHNR, CDR2 FQNEAQ (reference sequence). The CDR3 is 13 residues long. The CDR3 DNA is TGTGCCAGCAGCACCCGGACGAACACTGAAGCTTTCTTT. Residues: CASSTRTNTEAFF.

The rearrangement joins TRBV12-3 or TRBV12-4 to TRBJ2-5, with D perhaps TRBD1 (6 bases). The V end lost 2 bases, the J end lost 1 base, and 8 bases lay between the germline ends. The CDR3 sequence is 14 residues long. The CDR3 DNA is TGTGCCAGCAGTTTATCAGGGGCCCAAGAGACCCAGTACTTC. Protein product: CASSLSGAQETQYF.

The chain combines TRBV2 with TRBJ2-3; either TRBD1 or TRBD2 may fit D (7 bases each). The CDR3 loop spans 15 amino acids. The germline gives CDR1 SNHLY, CDR2 FYNNEI. V was clipped by 6 bases and J by 3 bases, with 16 bases between them. The DNA for the CDR3 is TGTGCCAGCAGCCCCAGGGGGGGACTTACAGATACGCAGTATTTT. Residues: CASSPRGGLTDTQYF. Drawing the rest from reference TRBV2 and TRBJ2-3, the complete variable domain is EPEVTQTPSHQVTQMGQEVILRCVPISNHLYFYWYRQILGQKVEFLVSFYNNEISEKSEIFDDQFSVERPDGSNFTLKIRSTKLEDSAMYFCASSPRGGLTDTQYFGPGTRLTVL.

This chain links TRBV4-3 with TRBJ2-7; weak D call: TRBD1 (6 bases). Germline-derived CDR1 and CDR2 are LGHNA and YSLEER. V shed 4 bases and J shed 3 bases, with 19 bases lying between them. This CDR3 is built from 16 residues. CDR3 amino acids: CASSPSYRQVGYEQYF. DNA for the CDR3: TGCGCCAGCAGCCCCTCCTACCGACAGGTTGGCTACGAGCAGTACTTC.

In its sample, this clonotype was seen once. This chain connects TRBV28 to TRBJ2-7; 11 bases fit TRBD2. The CDR3 contains 14 residues. Germline V gives CDR1 MDHEN, CDR2 SYDVKM. The J segment lost 3 bases and the V segment lost 6 bases, leaving 4 bases of the junction unmatched. The CDR3, as DNA: TGTGCCAGCAGGGCCGGGACTAGCGGCTACGAGCAGTACTTC. Residues: CASRAGTSGYEQYF.

In nucleotides, the CDR3 is TGTGCCAGCAGCCGGGACAGCCCGGCTAGGGGCTACACCTTC. Encoded protein: CASSRDSPARGYTF. The chain has TRBV7-9 and TRBJ1-2, with 7 nucleotides matching TRBD1. V shed 5 bases, J shed 8 bases, and the junction held 11 bases outside the gene matches. This CDR3 is built from 14 residues. CDR1 and CDR2 (germline): SEHNR, FQNEAQ (reference sequence).

V usage is TRBV10-3 and J usage is TRBJ2-7; D may be TRBD1 (5 bases). The CDR3 runs 14 residues. CDR1 and CDR2 (germline): ENHRY, SYGVKD. V was pared by 3 bases and J by 6 bases, with 15 bases between. This CDR3 is CAISDGQGLTEQYF. The DNA for the CDR3 is TGTGCCATCAGTGACGGGCAGGGCCTCACCGAGCAGTACTTC.

This clonotype was observed a handful of times. The V and J genes are TRBV29-1 and TRBJ1-1, with D possibly matching TRBD1 (6 bases). The V and J ends lost 7 bases and 4 bases respectively, with 13 bases between them. The CDR3 totals 12 residues. CDR1 and CDR2 from the germline V gene are SQVTM and ANQGSEA. The CDR3 is CSGRKGGTEAFF. Written as DNA, the CDR3 is TGCAGCGGGCGTAAGGGGGGCACTGAAGCTTTCTTT.

The genes are TRBV29-1 and TRBJ2-2; no clear D. Between the trimmed V and J ends, which lost 7 bases and 0 bases, there was a span of 6 bases. There are 12 residues in the CDR3. CDR1 and CDR2 (germline): SQVTM, ANQGSEA. This CDR3 is CSASANTGELFF. CDR3 DNA: TGCAGCGCCAGCGCGAACACCGGGGAGCTGTTTTTT.

This chain joins TRBV24-1 and TRBJ1-1, with 7 positions matching TRBD1. Germline V lookup: CDR1 KGHDR, CDR2 SFDVKD. The length of the CDR3 is 13 residues. Germline trimming cut 9 bases from V and 0 bases from J; bases unmatched to any gene: 3. The CDR3 reads CATRDRMNTEAFF. In nucleotides, the CDR3 is TGTGCCACCCGGGACAGAATGAACACTGAAGCTTTCTTT.

CDR3 sequence: CAIREGVKNIQYF. As DNA, the CDR3 is TGTGCCATCAGAGAGGGGGTCAAAAACATTCAGTACTTC. The chain employs TRBV10-3 and TRBJ2-4; a weak D match, TRBD1 (6 bases). CDR1 and CDR2 from the germline V gene are ENHRY and SYGVKD. CDR3 length equals 13 residues. Trimming removed 6 bases from V and 3 bases from J, with 9 bases in between.

The chain couples TRBV14 to TRBJ2-1, with TRBD2 matching over 9 bases. V trimming: 4 bases; J trimming: 0 bases; junction bases outside the gene matches: 16. The germline CDR1 and CDR2 sequences are SGHDN and FVKESK. CDR3 length: 20 amino acids. The CDR3 bases are TGTGCCAGCAGCCGGCAGGTCCCGGGACTAGCATTCAGCTCCTACAATGAGCAGTTCTTC. It codes for CASSRQVPGLAFSSYNEQFF.

This clonotype was seen more than once but under ten times. V is TRBV6-5 and J is TRBJ1-5; TRBD1 agrees at 7 bases. The germline V gene encodes CDR1 MNHEY and CDR2 SVGAGI. The CDR3 has 16 residues. The V and J ends lost 5 bases and 7 bases, in that order; junction bases with no gene match: 14. CDR3 residues: CASSPVKTGLKQPQHF. The CDR3 coding sequence is TGTGCCAGCAGTCCCGTTAAGACAGGGCTGAAGCAGCCCCAGCATTTT.

This clonotype was found a few times. This chain links TRBV7-8 with TRBJ2-2, with a weak D call TRBD1 (6 bases). V lost 2 bases, J lost 4 bases, and 23 bases lay in between. CDR1 SGHVS and CDR2 FQNEAQ come from the germline V gene. The CDR3 is made up of 19 amino acids. The CDR3, as DNA: TGTGCCAGCAGCTTAACCGGCCCGGGGCACAGGGTCACCACCGGGGAGCTGTTTTTT. This codes for CASSLTGPGHRVTTGELFF.

This chain connects TRBV6-2 or TRBV6-3 to TRBJ2-6, with no clear D. The CDR3 length is 15 residues. Germline V gives CDR1 MNHEY, CDR2 SVGEGT. V gave up 2 bases and J gave up 0 bases, with 5 bases separating them. The CDR3 DNA follows: TGTGCCAGCAGTTACGAGGCCTCTGGGGCCAACGTCCTGACTTTC. This encodes CASSYEASGANVLTF.

This chain's CDR3 is CSARDDPFKGQYF. The CDR3 DNA follows: TGCAGTGCTAGGGACGACCCCTTCAAGGGGCAGTACTTC. V is TRBV20-1 and J is TRBJ2-7; D gene unclear. The V end lost 3 bases, the J end lost 9 bases, and 18 bases lay between the germline ends. From germline, CDR1 is DFQATT and CDR2 SNEGSKA (reference sequence). The CDR3 spans 13 residues.

There are a few counts of this clonotype. The chain joins TRBV20-1 to TRBJ2-7; D not resolved. V was pared by 3 bases and J by 6 bases, with 9 bases between. Germline V lookup: CDR1 DFQATT, CDR2 SNEGSKA (reference sequence). The CDR3 sequence is 11 residues long. CDR3: CSASRLGEQYF. The CDR3 DNA reads TGCAGTGCTAGTCGCCTCGGCGAGCAGTACTTC.

This clonotype was seen more than once but under ten times. V usage is TRBV5-1 and J usage is TRBJ2-2, with 8 bases aligning to TRBD1. V lost 1 base and J lost 4; bases outside the gene matches: 6. The CDR3 extends over 16 amino acids. Germline values: CDR1 SGHRS, CDR2 YFSETQ. Here the CDR3 reads CASSLFGQGRTGELFF. CDR3 nucleotides: TGCGCCAGCAGCTTGTTCGGACAGGGACGCACCGGGGAGCTGTTTTTT.

The chain has TRBV20-1 and TRBJ1-3; no clear D. The CDR3 extends over 13 amino acids. V shed 3 bases and J shed 0 bases, with 6 bases lying between them. Germline V lookup: CDR1 DFQATT, CDR2 SNEGSKA (reference sequence). The CDR3 reads CSASGNSGNTIYF. The CDR3 DNA reads as TGCAGTGCTAGTGGCAACTCTGGAAACACCATATATTTT.